The rows below give T cell receptor beta chains drawn from one sample of a study of shared clonotypes between healthy human individuals. Assay used: immunoSEQ multiplex PCR; TCRdb lists only in-frame clones, some missing. The profile shows some 2,400,000 clones, approximately 96% of them singletons. Sequences were obtained from naive CD4+ T cells sorted from blood. The receptors derive from a man aged 18 to 30 in good health. CDR3s include the opening cysteine and the closing phenylalanine or tryptophan. Fields, in order: D gene, clone size, J gene, CDR3 length, V gene, CDR3 DNA, CDR3 protein. D genes are given only for firm matches. Size is stated for part of the rows, as once, few or many counts, or as a class when the clone is expanded.

.,.,TRBJ1-1,15,TRBV9,TGTGCCAGCAGCAGAAGACAGGTCCGAAACACTGAAGCTTTCTTT,CASSRRQVRNTEAFF
.,few,TRBJ2-6,15,TRBV7-3,TGTGCCAGCAGTTCTCGGGGCTCTGGGGCCAACGTCCTGACTTTC,CASSSRGSGANVLTF
TRBD1,.,TRBJ2-1,19,TRBV4-3,TGCGCCAGCAGCCAGGCCCCCCACCCCGGGACAGGGAGTTGGAATGAGCAGTTCTTC,CASSQAPHPGTGSWNEQFF
TRBD1,.,TRBJ1-5,14,TRBV5-1,TGCGCCAGCAGCTCCGGGACAGGGGCACAGCCCCAGCATTTT,CASSSGTGAQPQHF
TRBD2,once,TRBJ2-1,18,TRBV4-1,TGCGCCAGCAGCCAAGCTAGCGGGGCTTCCAGCTCCTACAATGAGCAGTTCTTC,CASSQASGASSSYNEQFF
.,.,TRBJ2-7,16,TRBV6-1,TGTGCCAGCAGTGTATCAACAGGGCCCCTCTCCTACGAGCAGTACTTC,CASSVSTGPLSYEQYF
TRBD1,.,TRBJ1-2,14,TRBV10-3,TGTGCCATCAGTGAGGGGGACAGGGGAGAAGGCTACACCTTC,CAISEGDRGEGYTF
.,few,TRBJ2-3,12,TRBV2,TGTGCCAGCAGTGGGGGCACAGATACGCAGTATTTT,CASSGGTDTQYF
TRBD1,.,TRBJ1-3,15,TRBV10-3,TGTGCCATCAGGGGGGACAGGGAAAGAGGAAACACCATATATTTT,CAIRGDRERGNTIYF
.,.,TRBJ2-5,16,TRBV7-2,TGTGCCAGCAGCTTAGCGGGGCCGGCCCACCAAGAGACCCAGTACTTC,CASSLAGPAHQETQYF
TRBD2,.,TRBJ2-5,17,TRBV18,TGTGCCAGCTCACCCTTCCCGACGGGACTAGCAAGAGAGACCCAGTACTTC,CASSPFPTGLARETQYF
.,once,TRBJ1-6,17,TRBV21-1,TGTGCCAGCAGCAAAGGTGGGGCAGCGAGAGATAATTCACCCCTCCACTTT,CASSKGGAARDNSPLHF
.,.,TRBJ2-2,12,TRBV30,TGTGCCTGGGGCTCGGTACTCGGGGAGCTGTTTTTT,CAWGSVLGELFF
.,once,TRBJ1-6,16,TRBV5-6,TGTGCCAGCACCAGGGCGGCGGGTACTATGCTTTCACCCCTCCACTTT,CASTRAAGTMLSPLHF